This TCR beta chain was captured in a study of low-dose radiotherapy and immunotherapy resistance in tumors. Background on the study: Cohort 2 was treated with 1 Gy per fraction every two weeks, amounting to 13 Gy across 26 weeks. Each patient was administered nivolumab intravenously at 240 mg, which was a flat dose, every two weeks, along with intravenous ipilimumab at 1 mg/kg every six weeks. Oral aspirin at 300 mg was taken daily by patients for four cycles, beginning on cycle 1 day 1.

Gene-specific TRAV and TRBV primers were used for first-strand cDNA, covering alpha and beta chains. For amplifying TCRs, the PCR ran for roughly 20 cycles with Phusion, which was used together with a constant-region primer and the adapter on the V primers. TCRdb used MiXCR to reprocess the reads, holding one entry per CDR3 protein. The sample lists 100,000 or so distinct CDR3 sequences, around 21% occurring once. V gave up 4 bases and J gave up 9 bases; unmatched junction bases: 8. CDR3 length: 13 residues. Looked up from germline, CDR1 is KGHSH and CDR2 is LQKENI. Regarding time point: after trial treatment. Noted treatment: LDRT plus nivolumab, ipilimumab, low-dose cyclophosphamide and aspirin (RACIN trial). Administered to the donors were nivolumab, ipilimumab, aspirin, low-dose cyclophosphamide and low-dose radiotherapy. This clonotype was recorded at least ten times.

This sequence was found in a male donor with prostate cancer. The sample in question was PBMCs, obtained after low-dose radiotherapy plus immunotherapy. The chain combines TRBV18 with TRBJ2-7; 8 nucleotides align to TRBD1. Written as DNA, the CDR3 is TGTGCCAGCTCACAAGGACAGGGAATAGTGCAGTACTTC. Its protein is CASSQGQGIVQYF.